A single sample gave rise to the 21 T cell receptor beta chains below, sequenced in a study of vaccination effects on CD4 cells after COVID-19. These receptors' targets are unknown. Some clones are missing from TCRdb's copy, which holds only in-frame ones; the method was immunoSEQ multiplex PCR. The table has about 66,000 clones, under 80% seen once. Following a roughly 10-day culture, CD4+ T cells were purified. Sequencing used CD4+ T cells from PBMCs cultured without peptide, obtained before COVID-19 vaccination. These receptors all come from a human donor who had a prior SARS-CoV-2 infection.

Written as DNA, the CDR3 is TGTGCCAGCAGCTTAGTGATAGGTGGCTCCTATAATTCACCCCTCCACTTT. Translating gives CASSLVIGGSYNSPLHF. The chain combines TRBV7-9 with TRBJ1-6, with unresolved D. There are 17 residues in the CDR3. V lost 1 base to trimming and J lost 0 bases, with 10 bases between them. Germline values: CDR1 SEHNR, CDR2 FQNEAQ (reference sequence).

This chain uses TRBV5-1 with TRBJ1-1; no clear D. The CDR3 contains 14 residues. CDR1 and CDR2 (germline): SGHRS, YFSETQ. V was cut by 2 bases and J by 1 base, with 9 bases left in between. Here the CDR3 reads CASSFWTGNTEAFF. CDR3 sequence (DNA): TGCGCCAGCAGCTTCTGGACGGGGAACACTGAAGCTTTCTTT.

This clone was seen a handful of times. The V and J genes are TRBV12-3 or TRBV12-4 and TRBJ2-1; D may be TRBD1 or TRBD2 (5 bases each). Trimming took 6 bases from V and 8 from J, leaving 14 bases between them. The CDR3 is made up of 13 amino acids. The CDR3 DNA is TGTGCCAGCAGAGGACTGGGGCGTTATGAGCAGTTCTTC. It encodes CASRGLGRYEQFF.

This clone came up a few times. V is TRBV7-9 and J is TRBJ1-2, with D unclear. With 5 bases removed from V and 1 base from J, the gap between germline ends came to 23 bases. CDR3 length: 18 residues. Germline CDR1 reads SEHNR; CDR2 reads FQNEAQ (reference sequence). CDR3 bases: TGTGCCAGCAGCCGACCTCCCCGTAACCCAGGCAGTAACTATGGCTACACCTTC. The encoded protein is CASSRPPRNPGSNYGYTF.

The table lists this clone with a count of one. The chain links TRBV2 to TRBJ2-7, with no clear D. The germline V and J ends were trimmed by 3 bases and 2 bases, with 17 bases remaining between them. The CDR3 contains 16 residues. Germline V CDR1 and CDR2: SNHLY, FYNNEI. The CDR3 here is CASSDPSGRATYEQYF. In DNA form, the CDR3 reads TGTGCCAGCAGTGATCCGTCGGGTAGGGCGACCTACGAGCAGTACTTC.

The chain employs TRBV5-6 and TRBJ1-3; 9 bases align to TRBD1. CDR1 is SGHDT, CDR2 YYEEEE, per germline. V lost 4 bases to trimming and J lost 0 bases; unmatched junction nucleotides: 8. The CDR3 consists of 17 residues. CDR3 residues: CASSLPQGAHSGNTIYF. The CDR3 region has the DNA TGTGCCAGCAGCCTACCACAGGGGGCCCACTCTGGAAACACCATATATTTT.

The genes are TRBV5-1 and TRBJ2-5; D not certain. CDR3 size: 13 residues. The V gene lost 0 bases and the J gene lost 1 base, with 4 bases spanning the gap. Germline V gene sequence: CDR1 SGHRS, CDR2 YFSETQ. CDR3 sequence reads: CASSLGIQETQYF. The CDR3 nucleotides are TGCGCCAGCAGCTTGGGGATCCAAGAGACCCAGTACTTC.

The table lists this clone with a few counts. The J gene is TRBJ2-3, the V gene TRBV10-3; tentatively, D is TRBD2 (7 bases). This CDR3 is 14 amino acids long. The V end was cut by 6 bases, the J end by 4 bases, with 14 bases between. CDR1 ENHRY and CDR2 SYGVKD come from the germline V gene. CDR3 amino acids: CAIRGGARADTQYF. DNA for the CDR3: TGTGCCATCAGAGGGGGGGCGAGGGCAGATACGCAGTATTTT.

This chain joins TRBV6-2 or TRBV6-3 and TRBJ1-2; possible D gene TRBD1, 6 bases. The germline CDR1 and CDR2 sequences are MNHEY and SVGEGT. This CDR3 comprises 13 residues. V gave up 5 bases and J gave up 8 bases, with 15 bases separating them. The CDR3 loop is CASSASGVGGYTF. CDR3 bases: TGTGCCAGCAGTGCCTCAGGGGTAGGCGGCTACACCTTC.

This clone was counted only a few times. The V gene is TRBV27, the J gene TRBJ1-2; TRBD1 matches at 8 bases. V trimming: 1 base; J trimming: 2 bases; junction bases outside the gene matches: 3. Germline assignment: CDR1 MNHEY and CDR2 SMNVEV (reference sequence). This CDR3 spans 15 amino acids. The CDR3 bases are TGTGCCAGCAGTTTATACAGGGGGGCGAACTATGGCTACACCTTC. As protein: CASSLYRGANYGYTF.

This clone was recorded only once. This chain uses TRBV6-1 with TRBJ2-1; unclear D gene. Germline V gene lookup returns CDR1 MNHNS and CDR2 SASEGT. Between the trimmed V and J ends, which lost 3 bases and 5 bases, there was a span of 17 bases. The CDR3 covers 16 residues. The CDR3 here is CASSDFIGRLDNEQFF. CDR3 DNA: TGTGCCAGCAGTGACTTCATCGGGCGGTTGGACAATGAGCAGTTCTTC.

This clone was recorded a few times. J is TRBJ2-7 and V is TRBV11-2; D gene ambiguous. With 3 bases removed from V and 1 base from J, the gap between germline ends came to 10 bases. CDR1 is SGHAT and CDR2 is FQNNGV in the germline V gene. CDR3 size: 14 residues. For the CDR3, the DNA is TGTGCCAGCAGCTTCGACATTTATTCCTACGAGCAGTACTTC. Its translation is CASSFDIYSYEQYF.

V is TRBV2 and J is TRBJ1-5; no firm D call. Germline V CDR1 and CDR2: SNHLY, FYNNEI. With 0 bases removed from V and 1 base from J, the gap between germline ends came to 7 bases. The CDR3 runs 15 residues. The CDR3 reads CASSEALGSNQPQHF. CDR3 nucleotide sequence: TGTGCCAGCAGTGAAGCCTTGGGGAGCAATCAGCCCCAGCATTTT.

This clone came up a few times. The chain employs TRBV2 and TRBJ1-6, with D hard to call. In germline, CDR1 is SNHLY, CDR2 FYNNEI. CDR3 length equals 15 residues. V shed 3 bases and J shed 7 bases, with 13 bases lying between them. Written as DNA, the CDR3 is TGTGCCAGCAGTGATGCCCTCGGACGGAATTCACCCCTCCACTTT. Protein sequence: CASSDALGRNSPLHF.

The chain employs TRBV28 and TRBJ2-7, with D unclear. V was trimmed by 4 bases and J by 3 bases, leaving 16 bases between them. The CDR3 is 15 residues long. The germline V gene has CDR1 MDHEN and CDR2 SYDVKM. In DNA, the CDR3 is TGTGCCAGCAGTTCTATGACGCCGACGTACTACGAGCAGTACTTC. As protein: CASSSMTPTYYEQYF.

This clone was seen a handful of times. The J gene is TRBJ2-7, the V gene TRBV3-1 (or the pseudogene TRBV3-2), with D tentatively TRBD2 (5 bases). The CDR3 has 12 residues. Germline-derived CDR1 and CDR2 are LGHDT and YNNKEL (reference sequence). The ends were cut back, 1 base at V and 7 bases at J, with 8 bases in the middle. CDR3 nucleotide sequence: TGTGCCAGCAGCCAAGTCCCGGGGGAGCAGTACTTC. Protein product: CASSQVPGEQYF.

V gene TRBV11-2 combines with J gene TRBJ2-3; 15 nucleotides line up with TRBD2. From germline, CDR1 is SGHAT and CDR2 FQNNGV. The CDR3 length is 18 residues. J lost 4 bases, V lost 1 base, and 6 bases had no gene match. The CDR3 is CASSLGTSGRGLADTQYF. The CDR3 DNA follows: TGTGCCAGCAGCTTAGGGACTAGCGGGAGGGGGTTGGCAGATACGCAGTATTTT. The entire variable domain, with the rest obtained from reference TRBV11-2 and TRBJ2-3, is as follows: EAGVAQSPRYKIIEKRQSVAFWCNPISGHATLYWYQQILGQGPKLLIQFQNNGVVDDSQLPKDRFSAERLKGVDSTLKIQPAKLEDSAVYLCASSLGTSGRGLADTQYFGPGTRLTVL.

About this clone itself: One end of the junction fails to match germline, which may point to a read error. CDR3 amino acids: CASTLKPGQNTGELFF. The CDR3 DNA follows: TGTGCCAGCACCTTGAAACCGGGACAGAACACCGGGGAGCTGTTTTTT. The gene calls are TRBV5-4 and TRBJ2-2; TRBD1 is a possible D gene (6 bases). Germline V gene sequence: CDR1 SGHNT, CDR2 YYREEE (reference sequence). The CDR3 contains 16 residues.

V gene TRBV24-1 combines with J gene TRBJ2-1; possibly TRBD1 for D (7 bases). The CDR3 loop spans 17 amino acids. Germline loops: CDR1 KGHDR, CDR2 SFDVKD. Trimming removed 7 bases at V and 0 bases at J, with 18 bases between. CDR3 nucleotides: TGTGCCACCAGCGGCCCCACTCAGGGGGGCTCCTACAATGAGCAGTTCTTC. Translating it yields CATSGPTQGGSYNEQFF.

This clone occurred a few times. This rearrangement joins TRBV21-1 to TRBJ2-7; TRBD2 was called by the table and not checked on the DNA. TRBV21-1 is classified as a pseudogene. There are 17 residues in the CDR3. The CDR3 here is CASSNWVCGVGTYEQYF. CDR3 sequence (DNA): TGTGCCAGCAGCAATTGGGTGTGTGGGGTCGGGACCTACGAGCAGTACTTC.

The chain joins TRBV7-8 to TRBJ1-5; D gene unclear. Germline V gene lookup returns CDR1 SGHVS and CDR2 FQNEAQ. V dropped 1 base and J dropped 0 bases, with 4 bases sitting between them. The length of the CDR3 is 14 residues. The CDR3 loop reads CASSLGYSNQPQHF. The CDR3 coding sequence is TGTGCCAGCAGCTTAGGGTATAGCAATCAGCCCCAGCATTTT. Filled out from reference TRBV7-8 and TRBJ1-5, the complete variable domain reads GAGVSQSPRYKVAKRGQDVALRCDPISGHVSLFWYQQALGQGPEFLTYFQNEAQLDKSGLPSDRFFAERPEGSVSTLKIQRTQQEDSAVYLCASSLGYSNQPQHFGDGTRLSIL.